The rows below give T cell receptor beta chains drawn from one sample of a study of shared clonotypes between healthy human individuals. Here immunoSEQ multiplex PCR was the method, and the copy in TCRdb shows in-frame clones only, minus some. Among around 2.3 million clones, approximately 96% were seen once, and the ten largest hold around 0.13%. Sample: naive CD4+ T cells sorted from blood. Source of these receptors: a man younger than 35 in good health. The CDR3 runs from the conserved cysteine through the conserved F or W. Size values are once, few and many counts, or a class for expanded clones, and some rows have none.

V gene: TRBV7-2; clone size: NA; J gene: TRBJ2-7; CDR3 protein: CASSPLAGSYEQYF
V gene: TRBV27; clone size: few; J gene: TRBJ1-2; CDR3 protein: CASSLGQGARGYTF
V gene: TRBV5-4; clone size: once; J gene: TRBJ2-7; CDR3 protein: CASSRRDTSYEQYF
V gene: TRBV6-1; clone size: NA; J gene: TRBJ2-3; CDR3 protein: CASSERQSTDTQYF
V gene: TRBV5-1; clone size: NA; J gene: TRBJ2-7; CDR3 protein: CASSLGLGLAGSGEQYF
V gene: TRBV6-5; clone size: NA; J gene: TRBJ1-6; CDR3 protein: CASSSRQGRNSPLHF
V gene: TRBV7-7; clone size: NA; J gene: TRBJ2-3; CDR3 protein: CASSLVEVLPDTQYF
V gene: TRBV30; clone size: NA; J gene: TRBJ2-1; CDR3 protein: CAWSLQPGARGRWFF
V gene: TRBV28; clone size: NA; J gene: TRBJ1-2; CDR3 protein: CASSLGGGLRGYTF
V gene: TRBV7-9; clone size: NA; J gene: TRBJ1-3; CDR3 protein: CASSLGSWAGNTIYF
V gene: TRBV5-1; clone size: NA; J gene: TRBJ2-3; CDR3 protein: CASSLDGGSTDTQYF
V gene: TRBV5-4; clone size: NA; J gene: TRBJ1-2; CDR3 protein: CASSWGGRADYGYTF
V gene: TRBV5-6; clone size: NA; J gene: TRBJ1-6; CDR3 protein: CASSLGQVMGSPLHF
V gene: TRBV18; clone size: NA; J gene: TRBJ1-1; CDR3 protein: CASSPPAGESTEAFF
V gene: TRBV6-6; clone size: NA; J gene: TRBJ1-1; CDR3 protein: CASRSRLNTEAFF
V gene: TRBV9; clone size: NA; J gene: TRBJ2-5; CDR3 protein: CASSVLAGAQETQYF
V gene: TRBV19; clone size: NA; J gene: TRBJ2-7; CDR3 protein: CASRGGFYEQYF
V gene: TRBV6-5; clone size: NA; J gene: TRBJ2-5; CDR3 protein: CASSRSGVETQYF
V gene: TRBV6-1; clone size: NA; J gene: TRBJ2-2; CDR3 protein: CASSEAPLSPAQWGLFGELFF
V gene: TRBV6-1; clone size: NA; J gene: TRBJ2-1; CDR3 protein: CASSGRPGLAGGGEQFF
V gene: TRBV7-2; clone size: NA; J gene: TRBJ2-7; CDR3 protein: CASSTESGQIYEQYF
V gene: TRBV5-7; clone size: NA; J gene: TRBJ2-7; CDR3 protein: CASRHRGFYEQYF
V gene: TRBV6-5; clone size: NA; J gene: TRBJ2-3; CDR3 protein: CASRRSTDTQYF
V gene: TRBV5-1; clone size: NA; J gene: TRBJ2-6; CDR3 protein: CASSLGAGTSSGANVLTF
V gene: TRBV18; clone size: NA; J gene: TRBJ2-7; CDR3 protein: CASSPPGQGIYEQYF
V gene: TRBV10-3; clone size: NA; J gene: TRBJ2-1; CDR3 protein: CAISAVGGNEQFF
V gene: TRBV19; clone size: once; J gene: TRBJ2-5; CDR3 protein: CASSILAGETQYF
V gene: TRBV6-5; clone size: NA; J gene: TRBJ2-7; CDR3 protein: CASRGGGSYEQYF
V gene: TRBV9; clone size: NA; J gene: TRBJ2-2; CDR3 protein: CASSGPLGGSNTGELFF
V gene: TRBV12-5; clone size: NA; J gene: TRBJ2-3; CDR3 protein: CASGFDDATQYF
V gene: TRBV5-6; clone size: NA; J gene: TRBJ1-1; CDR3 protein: CASSFQDREVSEAFF
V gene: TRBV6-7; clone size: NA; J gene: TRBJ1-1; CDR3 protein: CASSRKQGPGTEAFF
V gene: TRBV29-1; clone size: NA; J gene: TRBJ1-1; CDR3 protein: CSVEAAGGTEAFF
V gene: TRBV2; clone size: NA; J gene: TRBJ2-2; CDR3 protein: CASSISTGELFF
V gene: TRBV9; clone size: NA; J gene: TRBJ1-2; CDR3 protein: CASSVPGRDGYTF
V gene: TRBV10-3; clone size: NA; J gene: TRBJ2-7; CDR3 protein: CAISGQSAEQYF
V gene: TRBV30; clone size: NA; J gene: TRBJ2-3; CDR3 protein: CAWSVVGGPTDTQYF
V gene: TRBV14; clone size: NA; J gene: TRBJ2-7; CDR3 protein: CASSHRGPIVGEQYF
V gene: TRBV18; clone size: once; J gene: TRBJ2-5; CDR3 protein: CASSPPGQQETQYF
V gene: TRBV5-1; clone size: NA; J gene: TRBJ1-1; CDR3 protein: CASSLRQDTEAFF